This paragraph reports one T cell receptor beta chain. Its antigen is currently unknown. The sample comes from a study of siplizumab effects on memory and regulatory T cells. The method was immunoSEQ multiplex PCR; TCRdb's version includes in-frame clones alone and lacks a portion of them. The sample shows around 65,000 clones, 79% of them seen only once. In a few donor pairs, unstimulated naive, memory, effector memory and TEMRA subsets were sequenced. Study-level points and caveats: Suppression by proliferating Tregs derived from siplizumab cultures was not verified. Siplizumab, the agent tested, significantly reduced alloreactive sequences traceable to unstimulated CD4+ memory cells. The alloresponse seemed to draw substantially on naive T cells, which appeared more diverse than memory cells.

The sample taken for sequencing was memory CD4+ T cells sorted from blood. This sequence originates from a human donor in good health.

The CDR3 sequence: CASSQDWTGGGETQYF. The CDR3 DNA reads as TGCGCCAGCAGCCAAGATTGGACAGGGGGCGGGGAGACCCAGTACTTC. The chain couples TRBV4-3 to TRBJ2-5; 11 bases align to TRBD1. V lost 0 bases and J lost 5; bases outside the gene matches: 5. CDR1 and CDR2 from the germline V gene are LGHNA and YSLEER. The CDR3 spans 16 residues.